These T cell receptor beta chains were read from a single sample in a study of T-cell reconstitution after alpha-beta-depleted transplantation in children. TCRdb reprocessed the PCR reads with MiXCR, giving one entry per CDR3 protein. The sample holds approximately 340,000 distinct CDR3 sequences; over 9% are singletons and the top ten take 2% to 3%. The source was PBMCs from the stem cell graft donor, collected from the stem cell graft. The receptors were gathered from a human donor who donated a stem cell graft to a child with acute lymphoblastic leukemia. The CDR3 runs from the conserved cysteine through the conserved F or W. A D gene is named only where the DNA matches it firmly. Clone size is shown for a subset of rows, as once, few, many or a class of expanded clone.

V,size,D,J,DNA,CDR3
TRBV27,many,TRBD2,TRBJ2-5,TGTGCCAGCAGTTGGACTAGCGGCGGCCAAGAGACCCAGTACTTC,CASSWTSGGQETQYF
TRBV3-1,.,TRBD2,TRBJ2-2,TGTGCCAGCAGTTTCGGACTAGCGCAGTCCTACACCGGGGAGCTGTTTTTC,CASSFGLAQSYTGELFF
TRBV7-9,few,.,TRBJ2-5,TGTGCCAGCAGCCTAAGTGTTGAGGAGACCCAGTACTTC,CASSLSVEETQYF
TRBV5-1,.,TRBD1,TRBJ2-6,TGCGCCAGCAGCTTCGGACAGGGCAGCTCTGGGGCCAACGTCCTGACTTTC,CASSFGQGSSGANVLTF
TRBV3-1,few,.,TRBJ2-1,TGTGCCAGCAGCCAATTTTCTGCGGGCAATGAGCAGTTCTTC,CASSQFSAGNEQFF
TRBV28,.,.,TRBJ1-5,TGTGCCAGCAATCGTCACGGAGCAGGAGGTCAGCCCCAGCATTTT,CASNRHGAGGQPQHF
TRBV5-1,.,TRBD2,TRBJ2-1,TGCGCCAGCAGCACAGGGACTAGCGCGCAGTTCTTC,CASSTGTSAQFF
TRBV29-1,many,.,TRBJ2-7,TGCAGCGTTGAAAGGGGATACGAGCAGTACTTC,CSVERGYEQYF
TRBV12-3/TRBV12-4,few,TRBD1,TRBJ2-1,TGTGCCAGCAGGAGGGACAGGGACATTAATGAGCAGTTCTTC,CASRRDRDINEQFF
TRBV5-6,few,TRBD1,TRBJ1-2,TGTGCCAGCAGCGCCCGGACAGGGTTGGGCTATGGCTACACCTTC,CASSARTGLGYGYTF
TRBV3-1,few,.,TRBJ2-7,TGTGCCAGCAGTCCGGGACTCCTCTACGAGCAGTACTTC,CASSPGLLYEQYF
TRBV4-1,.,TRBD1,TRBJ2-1,TGCGCCAGCAGCCAAGTTAAGGGGGCGGTGATCAATGAGCAGTTCTTC,CASSQVKGAVINEQFF
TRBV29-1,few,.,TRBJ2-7,TGCAGCGTTGAAGGGACCGGGACCATCTACGAGCAGTACTTC,CSVEGTGTIYEQYF